What follows describes a single TCR beta chain. Its antigen remains undetermined. Per-base qualities were not stored, and no clone one base away is much larger. At the junction V is shortened by 4 bases and J by 1 base, with 7 bases in between. The CDR3 runs 13 amino acids, cysteine and phenylalanine included. The sequence is cut down to CDR3 DNA, 39 bases in frame from base 1. Per the germline V gene, MNHEY is the CDR1 and SVGAGI is the CDR2. TCRbeta CDR3 regions were amplified from genomic DNA using the immunoSEQ Assay, a bias-controlled multiplex PCR. Regarding the original processing steps: The number of nucleated cells in each sample was estimated by amplification of reference gene primers within the assay. To quantify the absolute abundance of each unique TCRbeta CDR3 rearrangement, sequence reads were collapsed and filtered. Productive Simpson clonality was computed per sample as the square root of Simpson's diversity index over productive rearrangements. Imported from immuneACCESS, the table was reduced by TCRdb to in-frame sequences with V and J called. These copies leave out some clones; in studies compared against another copy, an unresolved V gene accounts for under half, and the cause of the remainder is not known. The V and J calls and clone size were taken over from that table, and D and trimming were inferred from the DNA. In all, the sample holds 110,000 to 150,000 clones, and 78% of those were seen once. Approximately 6% of the sample comes from the top ten.

This sample was taken from a study of blood T cell repertoires in COVID-19 (dated by TCRdb to about 2020). A note on the overall study: Samples covering the acute and convalescent phases of COVID-19 were provided by collaborators in the United States, Italy and Spain. The material from the prospective study consisted of cDNA or gDNA derived from T cells, B-cell-depleted T cells, or PBMCs. The dataset comprised deeply sampled blood TCRbeta repertoires from subjects exposed to, actively infected with, or recovered from COVID-19. The repertoires were made available in a free public database intended to serve as a resource for research on the immune response to SARS-CoV-2. Samples came from the ongoing ImmuneRACE study (first 160 participants) plus 1,254 subjects from 6 global collaborators. Nearly every sample came with metadata listing a de-identified subject ID, COVID-19 status, age in years and sex. Where available, HLA class I and class II types were obtained from metadata supplied by the sample provider rather than from assay-based typing.

Broad study findings and their caveats: How much clinical and demographic metadata was included differed by source and by participant, and the metadata was provided uncurated.

Participants in the prospective study were enrolled through a virtual design, were aged roughly 18 to 95 years, and lived in about two dozen United States geographic areas. To assign participants to cohorts, the prospective study relied on clinical history that participants themselves reported in a screening survey and a study questionnaire. Recovered participants in ImmuneRACE Cohort 3 were defined by two consecutive negative NP/OP PCR tests, clearance by a healthcare professional, or resolution of symptoms. In the prospective study, whole blood, serum and a nasopharyngeal or oropharyngeal swab were collected from each participant by mobile phlebotomists. Over a roughly 2-month period, participants in the prospective study had the option of providing additional blood draws and questionnaires. Before DNA extraction, blood samples from the prospective study were shipped at room temperature or frozen.

Source material: PBMCs or T cells enriched from blood (not recorded which). The sequence is built from TRBV6-5 and TRBJ1-1, with the D gene call left open. This sequence originates from a woman between 50 and 59 years old who had recovered from COVID-19. The CDR3 region: CASSLSPNTEAFF. DNA sequence: TGTGCCAGCAGTTTGAGCCCGAACACTGAAGCTTTCTTT.